This TCR beta chain was captured in a study of T cells after yellow fever vaccination. Study-wide results and limits: The study re-detected most primary-vaccination clones after the booster (approximately 97% CD4, roughly 90% CD8). Weaker overall was a secondary response that nonetheless peaked faster, on day 5 versus 15.

TCRdb itself ran the 5' RACE reads through MiXCR, one entry per CDR3 protein. The table shows under 600,000 distinct CDR3 sequences, with roughly 12% occurring only once. The ends were cut back, 3 bases at V and 1 base at J, with 13 bases in the middle. The CDR3 spans 15 residues. Germline values: CDR1 DFQATT, CDR2 SNEGSKA (reference sequence). This clonotype has more than one count but fewer than ten. Its specificity is not known. The clonotype was recovered from a man aged 25-40 years who received the YFV17D yellow fever vaccine. This material consisted of PBMCs, taken on the day of the yellow fever booster vaccination. V and J are TRBV20-1 and TRBJ2-1; a possible D gene is TRBD2 (5 bases). The CDR3 DNA follows: TGCAGTGCTAGGAGCGGATCAACTTCCTACAATGAGCAGTTCTTC. Encoded protein: CSARSGSTSYNEQFF.